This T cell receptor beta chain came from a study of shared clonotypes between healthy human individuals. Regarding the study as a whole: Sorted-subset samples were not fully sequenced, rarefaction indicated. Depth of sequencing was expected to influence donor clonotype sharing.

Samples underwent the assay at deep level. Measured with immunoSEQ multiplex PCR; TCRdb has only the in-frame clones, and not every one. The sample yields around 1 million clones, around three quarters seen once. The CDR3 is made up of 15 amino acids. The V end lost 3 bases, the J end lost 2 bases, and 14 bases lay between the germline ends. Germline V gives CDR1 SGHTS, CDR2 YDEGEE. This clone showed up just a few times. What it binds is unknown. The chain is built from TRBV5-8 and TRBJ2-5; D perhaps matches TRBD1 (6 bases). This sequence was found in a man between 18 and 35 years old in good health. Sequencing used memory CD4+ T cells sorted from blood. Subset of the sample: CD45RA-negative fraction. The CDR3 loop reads CASSSGTLLQETQYF. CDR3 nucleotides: TGTGCCAGCAGCTCCGGGACACTCCTACAAGAGACCCAGTACTTC. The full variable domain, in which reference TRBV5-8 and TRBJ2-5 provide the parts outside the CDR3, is EAGVTQSPTHLIKTRGQQATLRCSPISGHTSVYWYQQALGLGLQFLLWYDEGEERNRGNFPPRFSGRQFPNYSSELNVNALELEDSALYLCASSSGTLLQETQYFGPGTRLLVL.